This TCR beta chain stems from a study of cytomegalovirus exposure and HLA in healthy donors. With 60 Vbeta and 13 Jbeta primers, the PCR was carried out. Clones were read by immunoSEQ multiplex PCR, and TCRdb kept only the in-frame ones, dropping some. The repertoire holds approximately 160,000 clones, with approximately 72% as singletons. The receptor comes from a man between 45 and 60 years old in good health and CMV-seronegative. Material: PBMCs.

CDR3 sequence reads: CASSFGRRSSYNEQFF. The DNA of the CDR3 is TGTGCCAGCAGCTTTGGCCGGAGGAGCTCCTACAATGAGCAGTTCTTC. This chain joins TRBV7-2 and TRBJ2-1, with a weak D call TRBD2 (5 bases). The CDR3 length is 16 residues. The V end was cut by 3 bases, the J end by 0 bases, with 12 bases between. Germline CDR1 SGHTA, CDR2 FQGNSA.